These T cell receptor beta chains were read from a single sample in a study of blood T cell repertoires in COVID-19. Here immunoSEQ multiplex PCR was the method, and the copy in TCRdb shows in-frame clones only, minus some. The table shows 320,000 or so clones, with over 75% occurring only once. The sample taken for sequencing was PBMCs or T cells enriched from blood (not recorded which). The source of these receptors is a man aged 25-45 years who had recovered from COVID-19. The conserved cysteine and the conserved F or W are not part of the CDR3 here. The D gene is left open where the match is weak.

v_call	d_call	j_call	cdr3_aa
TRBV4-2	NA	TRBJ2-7	ASSQTDSEQY
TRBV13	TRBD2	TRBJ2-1	ASSPGLAVTHNEQF
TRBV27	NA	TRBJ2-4	FSRWEPKNIQY
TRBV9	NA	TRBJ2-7	ASSVALSAYEQY
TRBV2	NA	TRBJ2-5	ASKASQWETQY
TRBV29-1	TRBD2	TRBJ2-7	SVSSGGASYEQY
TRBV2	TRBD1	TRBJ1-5	ASVGTGNQPQH
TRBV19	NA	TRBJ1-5	ASALDSTYQPQH
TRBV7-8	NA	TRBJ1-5	ASSLGRPGVGQPQH
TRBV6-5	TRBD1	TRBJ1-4	ASRAQWDSREKLF
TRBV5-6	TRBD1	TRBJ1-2	ASSLGQGANYGYT
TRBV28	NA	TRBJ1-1	ASSLTGGTEAF
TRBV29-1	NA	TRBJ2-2	SVEVRDTGELF
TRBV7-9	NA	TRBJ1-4	ASSLGVRTNEKLF
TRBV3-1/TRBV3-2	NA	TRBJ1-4	ASSPPRGRANEKLF
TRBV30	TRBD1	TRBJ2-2	AWSSGTGFTGELF
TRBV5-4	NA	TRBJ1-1	ASSLTGSMNTEAF
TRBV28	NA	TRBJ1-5	ASSLFTQGWQPQH
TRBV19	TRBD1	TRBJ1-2	ASSTAPGQGAYGYT
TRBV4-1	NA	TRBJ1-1	ASSPDAGPGYTEAF
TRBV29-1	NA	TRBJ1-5	SARHNNQPQH
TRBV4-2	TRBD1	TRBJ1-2	ASSQTGGFYGYT
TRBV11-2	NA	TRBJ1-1	ASSLLGQKLNTEAF
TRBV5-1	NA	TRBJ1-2	ASREGMDSRYYGYT
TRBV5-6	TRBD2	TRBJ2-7	ASSLGSGGYEQY
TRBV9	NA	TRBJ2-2	ASSLLAKGTGELF
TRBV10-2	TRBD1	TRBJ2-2	ASMGAGGNTGELF
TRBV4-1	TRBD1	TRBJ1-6	ASSQGTGDNSPLH
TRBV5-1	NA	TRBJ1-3	ASSLEVTSSGNTIY
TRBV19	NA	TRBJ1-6	ASGPPGNSPLH
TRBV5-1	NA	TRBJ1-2	ASSLGGRNYGYT
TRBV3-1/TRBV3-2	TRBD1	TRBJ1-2	ASSRGQGMNPKYPN
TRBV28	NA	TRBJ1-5	ASSLRGPQH
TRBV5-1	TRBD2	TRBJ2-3	ASSPGGPPDTQY
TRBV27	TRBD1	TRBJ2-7	ASSLGTGAYEQY
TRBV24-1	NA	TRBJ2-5	ATAGQTETQY
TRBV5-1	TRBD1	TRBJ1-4	ASSSPGQGLSNEKLF
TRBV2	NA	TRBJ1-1	ASSLHSWTAGDTEAF
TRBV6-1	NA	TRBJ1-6	ASSEAQDWHSPLH
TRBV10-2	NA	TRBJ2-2	ASSTGSVTGELF
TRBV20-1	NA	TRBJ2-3	SASMGLRTDTQY
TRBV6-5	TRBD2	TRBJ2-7	ASSLWRGGSYEQY
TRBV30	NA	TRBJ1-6	AWSVPGYNSPLH
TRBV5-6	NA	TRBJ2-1	ASSLVPVREQF
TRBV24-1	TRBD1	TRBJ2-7	ATTLEAQTGAYEQY